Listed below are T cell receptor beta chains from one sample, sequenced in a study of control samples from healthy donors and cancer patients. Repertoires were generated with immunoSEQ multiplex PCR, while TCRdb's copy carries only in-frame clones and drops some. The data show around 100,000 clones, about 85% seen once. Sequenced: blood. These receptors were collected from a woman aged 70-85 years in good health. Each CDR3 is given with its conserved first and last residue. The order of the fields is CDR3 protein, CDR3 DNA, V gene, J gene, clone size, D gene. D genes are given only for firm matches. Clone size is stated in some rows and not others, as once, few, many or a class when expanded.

CDR3aa: CASSSGTNTEAFF; CDR3nt: TGTGCCAGCAGTTCCGGGACTAACACTGAAGCTTTCTTT; v_gene: TRBV12-3/TRBV12-4; j_gene: TRBJ1-1; abundance: .; d_gene: .
CDR3aa: CASSSGTRAGELFF; CDR3nt: TGTGCCAGCTCTAGCGGGACCCGAGCGGGGGAGCTGTTTTTT; v_gene: TRBV2; j_gene: TRBJ2-2; abundance: .; d_gene: TRBD2
CDR3aa: CASSFLDRGAYNEQFF; CDR3nt: TGTGCCAGCAGCTTCTTGGACAGGGGAGCCTACAATGAGCAGTTCTTC; v_gene: TRBV9; j_gene: TRBJ2-1; abundance: .; d_gene: TRBD1
CDR3aa: CASSPAGALSHQPQHF; CDR3nt: TGTGCCAGCAGTCCCGCCGGGGCGCTTAGTCATCAGCCCCAGCATTTT; v_gene: TRBV27; j_gene: TRBJ1-5; abundance: .; d_gene: .
CDR3aa: CASSLWTGDYGYTF; CDR3nt: TGCGCCAGCAGCTTGTGGACAGGGGACTATGGCTACACCTTC; v_gene: TRBV5-1; j_gene: TRBJ1-2; abundance: .; d_gene: TRBD1
CDR3aa: CASSPNAYSPLHF; CDR3nt: TGTGCCAGCTCCCCCAATGCCTATTCACCCCTCCACTTT; v_gene: TRBV18; j_gene: TRBJ1-6; abundance: .; d_gene: .
CDR3aa: CASSFSSGRRYNEQFF; CDR3nt: TGTGCCAGCAGTTTCTCTAGCGGGAGGAGGTACAATGAGCAGTTCTTC; v_gene: TRBV6-5; j_gene: TRBJ2-1; abundance: .; d_gene: TRBD2
CDR3aa: CSVAGTANSPLHF; CDR3nt: TGCAGCGTGGCCGGGACAGCAAATTCACCCCTCCACTTT; v_gene: TRBV29-1; j_gene: TRBJ1-6; abundance: .; d_gene: TRBD1
CDR3aa: CASSLGIAKNIQYF; CDR3nt: TGCGCCAGCAGCTTGGGGATAGCCAAAAACATTCAGTACTTC; v_gene: TRBV5-1; j_gene: TRBJ2-4; abundance: .; d_gene: .
CDR3aa: CASSLLVVGAPNTEAFF; CDR3nt: TGTGCCAGCAGCTTACTAGTCGTAGGGGCCCCGAACACTGAAGCTTTCTTT; v_gene: TRBV11-2; j_gene: TRBJ1-1; abundance: .; d_gene: .
CDR3aa: CASSSFRDGNYGYTF; CDR3nt: TGTGCCAGCAGCTCCTTCCGGGACGGTAACTATGGCTACACCTTC; v_gene: TRBV7-9; j_gene: TRBJ1-2; abundance: .; d_gene: .
CDR3aa: CASSYQSGRASSPLHF; CDR3nt: TGTGCCAGCAGTTATCAAAGCGGCAGGGCGAGTTCACCCCTCCACTTT; v_gene: TRBV6-2/TRBV6-3; j_gene: TRBJ1-6; abundance: .; d_gene: .
CDR3aa: CASSPPFSYEQYF; CDR3nt: TGTGCCAGCAGCCCCCCTTTCTCCTACGAGCAGTACTTC; v_gene: TRBV7-2; j_gene: TRBJ2-7; abundance: .; d_gene: .
CDR3aa: CASSPRTDIPTGELFF; CDR3nt: TGCGCCAGCAGCCCCCGGACAGATATTCCCACCGGGGAGCTGTTTTTT; v_gene: TRBV4-1; j_gene: TRBJ2-2; abundance: .; d_gene: .
CDR3aa: CASSQDTASYGYTF; CDR3nt: TGTGCCAGCAGCCAAGATACGGCCTCCTATGGCTACACCTTC; v_gene: TRBV3-1/TRBV3-2; j_gene: TRBJ1-2; abundance: .; d_gene: .
CDR3aa: CASSAGQAYEQYF; CDR3nt: TGTGCCAGCTCCGCTGGGCAAGCCTACGAGCAGTACTTC; v_gene: TRBV3-1/TRBV3-2; j_gene: TRBJ2-7; abundance: once; d_gene: .
CDR3aa: CSVDRGMNTEAFF; CDR3nt: TGCAGCGTCGACAGGGGGATGAACACTGAAGCTTTCTTT; v_gene: TRBV29-1; j_gene: TRBJ1-1; abundance: .; d_gene: TRBD1
CDR3aa: CASSSRPNTGELFF; CDR3nt: TGTGCCAGCAGTTCCAGGCCGAACACCGGGGAGCTGTTTTTT; v_gene: TRBV27; j_gene: TRBJ2-2; abundance: .; d_gene: .
CDR3aa: CRNSYEQYF; CDR3nt: TGTCGCAACTCCTACGAGCAGTACTTC; v_gene: TRBV5-1; j_gene: TRBJ2-7; abundance: once; d_gene: .
CDR3aa: CASSQDHPGSGYGYTF; CDR3nt: TGTGCCAGCAGCCAAGATCACCCGGGGTCTGGCTATGGCTACACCTTC; v_gene: TRBV3-1/TRBV3-2; j_gene: TRBJ1-2; abundance: .; d_gene: .
CDR3aa: CASSTHRDTEAFF; CDR3nt: TGTGCCAGCAGCACCCACAGGGACACTGAAGCTTTCTTT; v_gene: TRBV12-3/TRBV12-4; j_gene: TRBJ1-1; abundance: .; d_gene: .
CDR3aa: CASSLASGSTEAFF; CDR3nt: TGCGCCAGCAGCTTGGCCTCGGGGAGCACTGAAGCTTTCTTT; v_gene: TRBV5-1; j_gene: TRBJ1-1; abundance: .; d_gene: .
CDR3aa: CASSLDAGMATEAFF; CDR3nt: TGTGCCAGCAGCTTGGATGCGGGAATGGCCACTGAAGCTTTCTTT; v_gene: TRBV5-4; j_gene: TRBJ1-1; abundance: few; d_gene: .
CDR3aa: CASSLSQYRGYTF; CDR3nt: TGTGCCAGCAGCTTAAGTCAATATCGTGGCTACACCTTC; v_gene: TRBV7-2; j_gene: TRBJ1-2; abundance: .; d_gene: .
CDR3aa: CASRRGVGYGYTF; CDR3nt: TGTGCCAGCAGACGGGGGGTGGGGTATGGCTACACCTTC; v_gene: TRBV6-5; j_gene: TRBJ1-2; abundance: .; d_gene: .
CDR3aa: CASSYLAGMAGELFF; CDR3nt: TGTGCCAGCAGCTACCTAGCGGGGATGGCCGGGGAGCTGTTTTTT; v_gene: TRBV7-2; j_gene: TRBJ2-2; abundance: .; d_gene: TRBD2
CDR3aa: CASSQEEGQGLATYEQYF; CDR3nt: TGCGCCAGCAGCCAAGAAGAGGGACAGGGTCTGGCCACCTACGAGCAGTACTTC; v_gene: TRBV4-1; j_gene: TRBJ2-7; abundance: .; d_gene: TRBD1
CDR3aa: CALGTSGAYEQYF; CDR3nt: TGTGCTCTTGGGACTAGCGGGGCCTACGAGCAGTACTTC; v_gene: TRBV30; j_gene: TRBJ2-7; abundance: few; d_gene: TRBD2
CDR3aa: CASAAGLVNEQFF; CDR3nt: TGTGCCAGTGCCGCAGGACTAGTGAATGAGCAGTTCTTC; v_gene: TRBV6-5; j_gene: TRBJ2-1; abundance: .; d_gene: TRBD2
CDR3aa: CASSMTGYGYTF; CDR3nt: TGTGCCAGCAGTATGACAGGGTATGGCTACACCTTC; v_gene: TRBV11-2; j_gene: TRBJ1-2; abundance: once; d_gene: TRBD1
CDR3aa: CASSLRRGLADNEQFF; CDR3nt: TGTGCCAGCTCACTACGACGGGGACTAGCAGACAATGAGCAGTTCTTC; v_gene: TRBV18; j_gene: TRBJ2-1; abundance: .; d_gene: TRBD2
CDR3aa: CASSGQTPWTQYF; CDR3nt: TGTGCCAGCAGTGGGCAGACCCCTTGGACCCAGTACTTC; v_gene: TRBV6-1; j_gene: TRBJ2-5; abundance: .; d_gene: .
CDR3aa: CASSLSGIQPQHF; CDR3nt: TGTGCCAGCAGTTTATCGGGTATCCAGCCCCAGCATTTT; v_gene: TRBV12-3/TRBV12-4; j_gene: TRBJ1-5; abundance: .; d_gene: .
CDR3aa: CASSVHRTGGEQYF; CDR3nt: TGTGCCAGCAGCGTACACCGGACAGGGGGCGAGCAGTACTTC; v_gene: TRBV9; j_gene: TRBJ2-7; abundance: .; d_gene: TRBD1
CDR3aa: CASSPPGGPTDTQYF; CDR3nt: TGCGCCAGCAGCCCCCCCGGGGGACCCACAGATACGCAGTATTTT; v_gene: TRBV5-1; j_gene: TRBJ2-3; abundance: .; d_gene: .
CDR3aa: CASSLRPGFTYEQYF; CDR3nt: TGCGCCAGCAGCTTGCGTCCAGGATTTACCTACGAGCAGTACTTC; v_gene: TRBV5-1; j_gene: TRBJ2-7; abundance: .; d_gene: .
CDR3aa: CASSPRTGGGHGEAFF; CDR3nt: TGTGCCAGCAGCCCCAGGACAGGGGGCGGCCACGGTGAAGCTTTCTTT; v_gene: TRBV3-1/TRBV3-2; j_gene: TRBJ1-1; abundance: .; d_gene: TRBD1
CDR3aa: CASSRDGSPWDTQYF; CDR3nt: TGTGCCAGCTCACGGGATGGGTCTCCCTGGGATACGCAGTATTTT; v_gene: TRBV18; j_gene: TRBJ2-3; abundance: .; d_gene: .
CDR3aa: CASSASLAGGLDTQYF; CDR3nt: TGCGCCAGCAGCGCGTCACTAGCGGGAGGGCTAGATACGCAGTATTTT; v_gene: TRBV4-3; j_gene: TRBJ2-3; abundance: .; d_gene: TRBD2
CDR3aa: CASSPDSPGNTIYF; CDR3nt: TGTGCCAGCTCACCCGACAGTCCTGGAAACACCATATATTTT; v_gene: TRBV18; j_gene: TRBJ1-3; abundance: .; d_gene: .
CDR3aa: CASSDDGEAFF; CDR3nt: TGCGCCAGCAGTGACGACGGTGAAGCTTTCTTT; v_gene: TRBV10-1; j_gene: TRBJ1-1; abundance: .; d_gene: .
CDR3aa: CASSPTSPRREKLFF; CDR3nt: TGTGCCAGCAGTCCAACATCCCCCAGGAGGGAAAAACTGTTTTTT; v_gene: TRBV27; j_gene: TRBJ1-4; abundance: .; d_gene: .
CDR3aa: CASRGTGGQPQHF; CDR3nt: TGTGCCAGCAGGGGGACAGGGGGCCAGCCCCAGCATTTT; v_gene: TRBV6-5; j_gene: TRBJ1-5; abundance: .; d_gene: TRBD1
CDR3aa: CASSLDLSLQHF; CDR3nt: TGTGCCAGCAGCTTAGATCTTTCACTCCAGCATTTT; v_gene: TRBV7-9; j_gene: TRBJ1-5; abundance: .; d_gene: .
CDR3aa: CASSSSAGGGGADTQYF; CDR3nt: TGCGCCAGCAGCTCCAGTGCGGGAGGAGGAGGAGCAGATACGCAGTATTTT; v_gene: TRBV5-1; j_gene: TRBJ2-3; abundance: .; d_gene: TRBD2
CDR3aa: CASSLTATRPPPLHF; CDR3nt: TGCGCCAGCAGCTTGACGGCCACGAGGCCCCCACCCCTCCACTTT; v_gene: TRBV5-1; j_gene: TRBJ1-6; abundance: .; d_gene: .
CDR3aa: CASSYPGVAEAFF; CDR3nt: TGTGCCAGCAGTTACCCAGGGGTGGCTGAAGCTTTCTTT; v_gene: TRBV6-2/TRBV6-3; j_gene: TRBJ1-1; abundance: once; d_gene: .